The next 15 T cell receptor beta chains were all read from a single sample in a study of Ad26.COV2.S vaccination and SARS-CoV-2 variants. Using immunoSEQ multiplex PCR, the repertoire was profiled, and TCRdb retains in-frame clones only, with some absent. The data show fewer than 400,000 clones, about 89% seen once. Treatment specified: about 20 received Ad26.COV2.S at low or high dose, single or two shots; 5 received placebo; per-sample allocation not given. The study sampled participants on day 63 after the first vaccine or placebo injection. This sample comprised peripheral blood, obtained in a trial of Ad26.COV2.S vaccine versus placebo. These receptors were collected from a person between 18 and 60 years old who received the Ad26.COV2.S COVID-19 vaccine or a placebo.

This clone was detected only once. The rearrangement joins TRBV2 to TRBJ2-1, with 9 bases aligning to TRBD2. The CDR3 is 16 residues long. The ends lost 7 bases at V and 1 base at J; junction bases unmatched: 8. Germline V gives CDR1 SNHLY, CDR2 FYNNEI. The CDR3 nucleotides are TGTGCCAGCAACCGCGGGAGGGCCGGGTCCTACAATGAGCAGTTCTTC. Its protein product is CASNRGRAGSYNEQFF.

This chain uses TRBV30 with TRBJ1-4; 7 nucleotides align to TRBD1. The germline V gene has CDR1 GTSNPN and CDR2 SVGIG (reference sequence). This CDR3 comprises 15 residues. V gave up 1 base and J gave up 2 bases; unmatched junction bases: 4. The CDR3 spells CAWSAQGGTNEKLFF. DNA for the CDR3: TGTGCCTGGAGTGCCCAGGGGGGCACTAATGAAAAACTGTTTTTT.

DNA for the CDR3: TGTGCCAGCAGTTTTAGTCCTAACTATGGCTACACCTTC. It yields the protein CASSFSPNYGYTF. The J gene is TRBJ1-2, the V gene TRBV27; D not certain. This CDR3 contains 13 residues. V dropped 3 bases and J dropped 0 bases, with 5 bases sitting between them. Germline V gene lookup returns CDR1 MNHEY and CDR2 SMNVEV (reference sequence).

The chain combines TRBV27 with TRBJ2-7; 8 bases line up with TRBD2. Germline V gene sequence: CDR1 MNHEY, CDR2 SMNVEV (reference sequence). The CDR3 consists of 13 residues. Trimming removed 2 bases from V and 4 bases from J; junction bases left unmatched: 1. The CDR3 DNA follows: TGTGCCAGCAGTTTAACTAGCGGTTACGAGCAGTACTTC. It is translated as CASSLTSGYEQYF.

This rearrangement joins TRBV15 to TRBJ2-1, with D unclear. V lost 0 bases and J 1 base, leaving 4 bases between the germline ends. The CDR3 spans 14 residues. Per germline, CDR1 LNHNV and CDR2 YYDKDF (reference sequence). The CDR3 region has the DNA TGTGCCACCAGCAGAGATCCTTCCTACAATGAGCAGTTCTTC. It translates to CATSRDPSYNEQFF. Combining the CDR3 with reference TRBV15 and TRBJ2-1 gives the whole variable domain DAMVIQNPRYQVTQFGKPVTLSCSQTLNHNVMYWYQQKSSQAPKLLFHYYDKDFNNEADTPDNFQSRRPNTSFCFLDIRSPGLGDTAMYLCATSRDPSYNEQFFGPGTRLTVL.

This chain joins TRBV29-1 and TRBJ1-1; D remains unclear. Germline V lookup: CDR1 SQVTM, CDR2 ANQGSEA. This CDR3 is built from 13 residues. V gave up 8 bases and J gave up 4 bases, with 17 bases separating them. CDR3 in DNA: TGCAGCTCGTTCATAACGGAGGGCACTGAAGCTTTCTTT. Protein: CSSFITEGTEAFF.

The chain joins TRBV28 to TRBJ1-2, with D possibly matching TRBD1 (6 bases). Germline CDR1 reads MDHEN; CDR2 reads SYDVKM. V was clipped by 7 bases and J by 9 bases, with 18 bases between them. The CDR3 totals 13 residues. This CDR3 reads CASNGGDRTSYTF. The CDR3 DNA is TGTGCCAGCAACGGGGGCGATCGTACGAGCTACACCTTC.

The chain links TRBV7-9 to TRBJ2-3, with 8 bases matching TRBD1. After removal of 5 bases from V and 5 bases from J, the junction contained 6 bases not matched to a gene. The CDR3 runs to 14 residues. Germline V gene sequence: CDR1 SEHNR, CDR2 FQNEAQ (reference sequence). For the CDR3, the DNA is TGTGCCAGCAGCCCGCAGGGGGCTCTAGATACGCAGTATTTT. Amino acid sequence: CASSPQGALDTQYF.

V gene TRBV5-1 combines with J gene TRBJ1-1, with TRBD1 as a possible D gene (5 bases). Per germline, CDR1 SGHRS and CDR2 YFSETQ. Trimming took 0 bases from V and 2 from J, leaving 11 bases between them. This CDR3 contains 15 residues. The DNA of the CDR3 is TGCGCCAGCAGCTTGGAACCGGACATAAACACTGAAGCTTTCTTT. Amino acid sequence: CASSLEPDINTEAFF.

The gene calls are TRBV6-2 or TRBV6-3 and TRBJ2-3; D not resolved. V gave up 1 base and J gave up 4 bases, with 9 bases separating them. This CDR3 is 14 amino acids long. Per germline, CDR1 MNHEY and CDR2 SVGEGT. This chain's CDR3 is CASSYLRIPDTQYF. The CDR3 DNA is TGTGCCAGCAGTTACTTGAGGATCCCAGATACGCAGTATTTT.

The count of this clone is one. This sequence joins TRBV2 and TRBJ1-1; 7 bases fit TRBD1. Germline-derived CDR1 and CDR2 are SNHLY and FYNNEI. The CDR3 runs 14 residues. The J segment lost 2 bases and the V segment lost 5 bases, leaving 5 bases of the junction unmatched. The chain's CDR3 is CASSKGQLNTEAFF. Written as DNA, the CDR3 is TGTGCCAGCAGTAAGGGACAGTTAAACACTGAAGCTTTCTTT.

This chain uses TRBV19 with TRBJ2-3, with D uncertain. Germline V gene lookup returns CDR1 LNHDA and CDR2 SQIVND (reference sequence). There are 12 residues in the CDR3. The V gene lost 10 bases and the J gene lost 6 bases, with 14 bases spanning the gap. This CDR3 reads CATGELLDTQYF. CDR3 bases: TGTGCCACCGGCGAGCTCCTGGATACGCAGTATTTT.

V is TRBV2 and J is TRBJ1-2; TRBD1 agrees at 10 bases. The CDR3 sequence is 16 residues long. Germline V lookup: CDR1 SNHLY, CDR2 FYNNEI. With V trimmed by 9 bases and J by 2 bases, 12 bases remained unmatched. The CDR3 sequence: CARLPGTGEKNYGYTF. In DNA, the CDR3 is TGTGCCAGGCTTCCCGGGACAGGGGAAAAAAACTATGGCTACACCTTC.

The J gene is TRBJ2-3, the V gene TRBV5-1, with 10 nucleotides matching TRBD1. Germline assignment: CDR1 SGHRS and CDR2 YFSETQ. The V gene end was trimmed by 4 bases and the J gene end by 1 base; junction bases not matched to a gene: 6. This CDR3 is 16 amino acids long. The CDR3 nucleotides read TGCGCCAGCAGCACTGGGACAGGGGTAGGCACAGATACGCAGTATTTT. It yields the protein CASSTGTGVGTDTQYF.

The chain recombines TRBV11-3 with TRBJ2-1, with D maybe TRBD2 (5 bases). The CDR3 has 15 amino acids. Trimming took off 5 bases at V and 4 bases at J, with 15 bases between the two ends. Looked up from germline, CDR1 is SGHNT and CDR2 is YENEEA. CDR3 in amino acids: CASSPHRPGYNEQFF. CDR3 nucleotides: TGTGCCAGCAGCCCCCACCGGCCGGGATACAATGAGCAGTTCTTC. Based on the CDR3 plus reference TRBV11-3 and TRBJ2-1, the full variable domain is EAGVVQSPRYKIIEKKQPVAFWCNPISGHNTLYWYLQNLGQGPELLIRYENEEAVDDSQLPKDRFSAERLKGVDSTLKIQPAELGDSAVYLCASSPHRPGYNEQFFGPGTRLTVL.